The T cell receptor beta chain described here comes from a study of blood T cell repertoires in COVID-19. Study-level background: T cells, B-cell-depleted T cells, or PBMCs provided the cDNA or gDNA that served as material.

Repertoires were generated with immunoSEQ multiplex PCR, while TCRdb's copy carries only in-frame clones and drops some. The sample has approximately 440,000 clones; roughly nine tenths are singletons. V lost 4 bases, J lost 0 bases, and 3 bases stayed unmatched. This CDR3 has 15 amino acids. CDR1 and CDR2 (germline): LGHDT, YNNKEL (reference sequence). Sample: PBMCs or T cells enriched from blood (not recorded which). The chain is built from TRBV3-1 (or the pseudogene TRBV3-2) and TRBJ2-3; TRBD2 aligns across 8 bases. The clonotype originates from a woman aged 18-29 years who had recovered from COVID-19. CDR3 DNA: TGTGCCAGCAGCCGGAGCGGGGGTAGCACAGATACGCAGTATTTT. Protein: CASSRSGGSTDTQYF.